This note documents a single T cell receptor beta chain sequence. Its matching antigen is unknown. This record comes from a study of shared clonotypes between healthy human individuals. Across the study: A couple of women and a few men aged 18 to 49 served as donors. Points from the study as a whole: Naive subsets usually exceeded memory subsets in estimated richness.

Original methodology: Because ImmunoSEQ provided only junction sequences with no quality scores, the filtering differed. Method: immunoSEQ multiplex PCR; TCRdb's copy keeps in-frame clones and lacks some. V and J calls and clone size are given by that table; D and trimming were obtained from the DNA. The sample comprises just over 2,000,000 clones, roughly 94% of which are singletons, and 0.13% rests with the top ten. This CDR3 is 15 amino acids long. J gave up 12 bases and V 0 bases, and 8 bases lay outside the gene matches. CDR1 is SNHLY and CDR2 is FYNNEI in the germline V gene. The source is a man aged 18 to 30 in good health. The sequenced sample consisted of naive CD4+ T cells sorted from blood. Sample subset: CD45RA+ positively selected. The chain couples TRBV2 to TRBJ2-1; 10 bases map to TRBD2. CDR3 region: CASSEALGASGGQFF. For the CDR3, the DNA is TGTGCCAGCAGTGAAGCGCTTGGCGCTAGCGGGGGGCAGTTCTTC. The full variable domain, completed using reference TRBV2 and TRBJ2-1, is EPEVTQTPSHQVTQMGQEVILRCVPISNHLYFYWYRQILGQKVEFLVSFYNNEISEKSEIFDDQFSVERPDGSNFTLKIRSTKLEDSAMYFCASSEALGASGGQFFGPGTRLTVL.